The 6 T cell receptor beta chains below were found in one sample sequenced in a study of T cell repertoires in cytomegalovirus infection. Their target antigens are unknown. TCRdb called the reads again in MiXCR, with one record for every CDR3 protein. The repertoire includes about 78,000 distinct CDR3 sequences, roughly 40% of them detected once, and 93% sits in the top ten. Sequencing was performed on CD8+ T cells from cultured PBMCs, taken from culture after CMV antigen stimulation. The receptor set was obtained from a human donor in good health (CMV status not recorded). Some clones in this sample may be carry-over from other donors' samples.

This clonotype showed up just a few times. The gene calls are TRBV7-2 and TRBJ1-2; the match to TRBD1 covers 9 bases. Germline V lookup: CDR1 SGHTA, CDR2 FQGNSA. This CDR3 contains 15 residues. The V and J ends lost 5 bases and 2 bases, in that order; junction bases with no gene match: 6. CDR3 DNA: TGTGCCAGCAGCCCCGGGACAGGGCTAAACTATGGCTACACCTTC. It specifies CASSPGTGLNYGYTF. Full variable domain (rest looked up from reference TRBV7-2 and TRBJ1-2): GAGVSQSPSNKVTEKGKDVELRCDPISGHTALYWYRQSLGQGLEFLIYFQGNSAPDKSGLPSDRFSAERTGGSVSTLTIQRTQQEDSAVYLCASSPGTGLNYGYTFGSGTRLTVV.

The CDR3 protein is CASSLVETQYF. CDR3 bases: TGTGCCAGCAGCTTAGTAGAGACCCAGTACTTC. The V gene is TRBV11-2, the J gene TRBJ2-5; D unclear. CDR3 length equals 11 residues. Per germline, CDR1 SGHAT and CDR2 FQNNGV. V lost 1 base, J lost 4 bases, and 1 base lay in between.

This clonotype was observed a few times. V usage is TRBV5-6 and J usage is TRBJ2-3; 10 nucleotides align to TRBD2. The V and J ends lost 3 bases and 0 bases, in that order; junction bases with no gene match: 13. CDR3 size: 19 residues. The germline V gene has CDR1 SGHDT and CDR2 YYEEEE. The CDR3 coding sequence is TGTGCCAGCAGCTCCAGCGGGGGGGCCTGGCATTCAAGCACAGATACGCAGTATTTT. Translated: CASSSSGGAWHSSTDTQYF.

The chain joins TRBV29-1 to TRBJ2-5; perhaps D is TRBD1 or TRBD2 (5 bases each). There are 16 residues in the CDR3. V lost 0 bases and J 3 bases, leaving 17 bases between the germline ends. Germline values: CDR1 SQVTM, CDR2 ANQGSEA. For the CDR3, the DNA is TGCAGCGTTGAAGATGAGGGGAGAGGAAGAGAAGAGACCCAGTACTTC. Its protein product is CSVEDEGRGREETQYF.

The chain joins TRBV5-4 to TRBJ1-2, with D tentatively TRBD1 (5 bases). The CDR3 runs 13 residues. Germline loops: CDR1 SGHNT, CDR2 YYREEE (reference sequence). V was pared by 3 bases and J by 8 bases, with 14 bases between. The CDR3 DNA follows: TGTGCCAGCAGCTCTACGCAGGGAGTCGGCTACACCTTC. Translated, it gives CASSSTQGVGYTF.

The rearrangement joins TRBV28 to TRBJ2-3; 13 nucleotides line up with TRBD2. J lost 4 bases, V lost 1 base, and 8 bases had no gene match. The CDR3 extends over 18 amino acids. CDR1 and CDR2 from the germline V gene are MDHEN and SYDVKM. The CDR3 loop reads CASSLFTSGGATPDTQYF. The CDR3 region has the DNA TGTGCCAGCAGTTTATTTACTAGCGGGGGGGCCACGCCAGATACGCAGTATTTT.